This entry lists 19 T cell receptor beta chains sequenced from one sample in a study of preoperative IRX-2 immunotherapy in early breast cancer. Treatment denoted: preoperative locoregional IRX-2 cytokine immunotherapy. TCRdb's copy holds only in-frame clones and misses some; the assay was immunoSEQ multiplex PCR. The sample has roughly 42,000 clones; approximately 80% are singletons. Material: tumor tissue, obtained after IRX-2 immunotherapy. The receptors were gathered from a human donor with breast cancer.

The gene calls are TRBV19 and TRBJ1-5, with D unresolved. The CDR3 runs 16 residues. CDR1 and CDR2 (germline): LNHDA, SQIVND (reference sequence). V was pared by 1 base and J by 0 bases, with 10 bases between. CDR3 region: CASSIVVGRSNQPQHF. The CDR3, as DNA: TGTGCCAGTAGTATAGTGGTTGGTCGTAGCAATCAGCCCCAGCATTTT.

This chain connects TRBV5-1 to TRBJ2-1; 11 bases match TRBD2. V lost 3 bases and J lost 6; bases outside the gene matches: 5. Per germline, CDR1 SGHRS and CDR2 YFSETQ. This CDR3 contains 15 residues. CDR3 loop: CASSSSSGGFNEQFF. The CDR3 DNA reads as TGCGCCAGCAGCTCCTCTAGCGGGGGGTTCAATGAGCAGTTCTTC.

V and J are TRBV6-8 and TRBJ2-5; D is perhaps TRBD1 or TRBD2 (5 bases each). Trimming removed 7 bases from V and 5 bases from J, with 17 bases in between. There are 14 residues in the CDR3. Germline V CDR1 and CDR2: MNHGY, SAAAGT. This chain's CDR3 is CASTPGSGWETQYF. DNA of the CDR3: TGTGCCAGCACCCCGGGGTCAGGGTGGGAGACCCAGTACTTC.

This clone was seen just once. The chain employs TRBV14 and TRBJ2-1; TRBD2 aligns across 8 bases. CDR1 and CDR2 (germline): SGHDN, FVKESK. This CDR3 is built from 14 residues. Trimming removed 3 bases from V and 4 bases from J; junction bases left unmatched: 2. CDR3 residues: CASSHPGGYNEQFF. The CDR3 DNA is TGTGCCAGCAGCCACCCGGGGGGGTACAATGAGCAGTTCTTC.

The sample holds a few counts of this clone. The V call is TRBV29-1, the J call TRBJ1-3; 9 bases map to TRBD1. This CDR3 has 15 residues. J lost 2 bases, V lost 5 bases, and 7 bases had no gene match. Per the germline V gene, CDR1 is SQVTM and CDR2 is ANQGSEA. The CDR3 DNA follows: TGCAGCGTTTTTACAGGGGGCTTAGCTGGAAACACCATATATTTT. Translated: CSVFTGGLAGNTIYF.

This clone appeared a single time. The chain has TRBV1 and TRBJ2-5; no DNA check was done on the table's D call, TRBD1. TRBV1 represents a pseudogene. The CDR3 length is 12 residues. CDR3 residues: CASSRNQGTQYF. CDR3 DNA sequence: TGCGCCAGCAGCCGGAACCAGGGGACCCAGTACTTC.

About this clone itself: At one of its ends the junction is not consistent with the germline gene, which may arise from a read error. The CDR3, as DNA: TGTGCCATCAGTCAACGAGCGGACCTGGGGGATACGCAGTATTTT. Protein product: CAISQRADLGDTQYF. The chain links TRBV6-9 to TRBJ2-3; a weak D match, TRBD2 (5 bases). The germline V gene encodes CDR1 MNHGY and CDR2 SVAAGI. This CDR3 has 15 amino acids.

The chain couples TRBV9 to TRBJ1-1; D is unresolved. CDR3 length equals 12 residues. Germline CDR1 and CDR2: SGDLS and YYNGEE. V was cut by 5 bases and J by 5 bases, with 10 bases left in between. CDR3 coding DNA: TGTGCCAGCAGTGAATCCACGACTGAAGCTTTCTTT. Translated, it gives CASSESTTEAFF.

V gene TRBV19 combines with J gene TRBJ2-4; 7 bases line up with TRBD2. This CDR3 has 15 residues. J was trimmed by 4 bases and V by 8 bases; bases with no gene match: 11. From germline, CDR1 is LNHDA and CDR2 SQIVND (reference sequence). The CDR3 protein is CASRGEGQGKNIQYF. The DNA of the CDR3 is TGTGCCAGTCGGGGGGAGGGCCAGGGAAAAAACATTCAGTACTTC. The full variable domain, in which reference TRBV19 and TRBJ2-4 provide the parts outside the CDR3, is DGGITQSPKYLFRKEGQNVTLSCEQNLNHDAMYWYRQDPGQGLRLIYYSQIVNDFQKGDIAEGYSVSREKKESFPLTVTSAQKNPTAFYLCASRGEGQGKNIQYFGAGTRLSVL.

The rearrangement joins TRBV5-1 to TRBJ2-7; 7 positions agree with TRBD1. The CDR3 runs 14 residues. Germline assignment: CDR1 SGHRS and CDR2 YFSETQ. V dropped 2 bases and J dropped 6; count of bases not matched to a gene: 8. CDR3 region: CASSFSGQAGEQYF. CDR3 in DNA: TGCGCCAGCAGCTTCTCAGGACAGGCTGGCGAGCAGTACTTC.

The chain joins TRBV11-3 to TRBJ2-5; 8 nucleotides align to TRBD1. Germline-derived CDR1 and CDR2 are SGHNT and YENEEA. The CDR3 loop spans 14 amino acids. The ends lost 3 bases at V and 5 bases at J; junction bases unmatched: 5. The CDR3 sequence: CASSLQQGVETQYF. For the CDR3, the DNA is TGTGCCAGCAGCTTGCAACAGGGGGTCGAGACCCAGTACTTC.

The genes are TRBV11-3 and TRBJ2-1, with TRBD1 matching over 7 bases. The J segment lost 6 bases and the V segment lost 5 bases, leaving 13 bases of the junction unmatched. CDR1 and CDR2 (germline): SGHNT, YENEEA. The length of the CDR3 is 16 residues. DNA for the CDR3: TGTGCCAGCAGCCCGACCGGGACAGTCAGGTTCAATGAGCAGTTCTTC. This encodes CASSPTGTVRFNEQFF.

This sequence joins TRBV7-6 and TRBJ2-1, with 7 positions matching TRBD2. This CDR3 has 16 residues. Germline V CDR1 and CDR2: SGHVS, FNYEAQ. The V gene end was trimmed by 7 bases and the J gene end by 0 bases; junction bases not matched to a gene: 9. The CDR3, as DNA: TGTGCCAGCACCCGGGGTGGCGGGGGCTCCTACAATGAGCAGTTCTTC. Translation: CASTRGGGGSYNEQFF.

This chain joins TRBV6-8 and TRBJ2-2, with D perhaps being TRBD1 or TRBD2 (6 bases each). The V gene lost 2 bases and the J gene lost 1 base, with 14 bases spanning the gap. The V gene's germline CDR1 is MNHGY and CDR2 SAAAGT. The CDR3 sequence is 17 residues long. The CDR3 DNA follows: TGTGCCAGCAGTTACCCACAGGGACTGGGGAACACCGGGGAGCTGTTTTTT. Translated, it gives CASSYPQGLGNTGELFF.

The table lists this clone with a count of one. The CDR3: CASSSGRASTDTQYF. CDR3 in DNA: TGTGCCAGCAGTTCTGGTCGTGCTAGCACAGATACGCAGTATTTT. J is TRBJ2-3 and V is TRBV11-3; D remains unclear. Germline V gene lookup returns CDR1 SGHNT and CDR2 YENEEA. CDR3 size: 15 residues. Deletions cut 6 bases from V and 0 bases from J, with 13 bases between.

In DNA, the CDR3 is TGCGCCAGCAGCCAAGACAGATTTTCACCCCTCCACTTT. This encodes CASSQDRFSPLHF. The rearrangement uses TRBV1 and TRBJ1-6; the table names TRBD1, a call not compared with the DNA. TRBV1 is a documented pseudogene. The CDR3 length is 13 residues.

J is TRBJ2-1 and V is TRBV18; 14 bases align to TRBD2. The CDR3 spans 17 residues. The ends lost 3 bases at V and 8 bases at J; junction bases unmatched: 9. Germline V CDR1 and CDR2: KGHSH, LQKENI. In DNA, the CDR3 is TGTGCCAGCTCACCGCGACTAGCGGGAGGGGCGGGCGATGAGCAGTTCTTC. It codes for CASSPRLAGGAGDEQFF.

Written as DNA, the CDR3 is TGTGCCAGCAGAGGTTCAACTAATGAAAAACTGTTTTTT. Encoded protein: CASRGSTNEKLFF. The J gene is TRBJ1-4, the V gene TRBV7-1; D ambiguous. TRBV7-1 is marked as an open reading frame, function uncertain. With 6 bases removed from V and 0 bases from J, the gap between germline ends came to 5 bases. This CDR3 region has 13 residues.

V usage is TRBV5-1 and J usage is TRBJ1-5; D call uncertain. Trimming cost V 2 bases and J 2 bases, with 8 bases left between them. CDR1 is SGHRS, CDR2 YFSETQ, per germline. The CDR3 covers 14 residues. The CDR3 nucleotides read TGCGCCAGCAGCTTAGGCGGAGGCAATCAGCCCCAGCATTTT. Translation: CASSLGGGNQPQHF.